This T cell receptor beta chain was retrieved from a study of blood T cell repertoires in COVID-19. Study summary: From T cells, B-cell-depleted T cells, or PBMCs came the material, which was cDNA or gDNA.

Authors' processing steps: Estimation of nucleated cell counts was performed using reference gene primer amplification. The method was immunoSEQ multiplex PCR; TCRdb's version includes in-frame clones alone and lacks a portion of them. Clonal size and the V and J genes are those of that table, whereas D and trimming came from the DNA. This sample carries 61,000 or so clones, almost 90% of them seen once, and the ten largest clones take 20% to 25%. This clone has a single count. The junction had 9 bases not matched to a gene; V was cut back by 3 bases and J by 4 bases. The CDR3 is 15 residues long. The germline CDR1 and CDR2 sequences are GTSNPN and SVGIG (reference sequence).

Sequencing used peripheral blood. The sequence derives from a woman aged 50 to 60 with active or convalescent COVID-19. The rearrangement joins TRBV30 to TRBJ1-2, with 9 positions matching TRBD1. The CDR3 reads CAWRLRDRAFYGYTF. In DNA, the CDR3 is TGTGCCTGGAGGCTCCGGGACAGGGCTTTCTATGGCTACACCTTC.